This T cell receptor beta chain was sequenced in a study of T cell responses to AZD1222 COVID-19 vaccine. Whole-study results and caveats: Females outnumbered males among donors, who were mostly white British; clonal diversity was possibly underestimated. Spike was spanned by vaccine-associated CD4 TCRs, which were dominant at 160-218 and 743-854. Regions left unmutated in variants are reportedly the target of nearly half of spike-specific TCRs.

The CDR3 is made up of 18 amino acids. After removal of 4 bases from V and 3 bases from J, the junction contained 9 bases not matched to a gene. CDR1 and CDR2 from the germline V gene are LNHDA and SQIVND (reference sequence). Measured with immunoSEQ multiplex PCR; TCRdb has only the in-frame clones, and not every one. This table has tens of thousands of clones, less than 95% appearing once. Second doses that came at about 4 or about 12 weeks were put together. Worth noting for this clone: Its antigen is unknown.

The chain couples TRBV19 to TRBJ2-3; TRBD2 aligns across 14 bases. The receptor was derived from an adult who received the AZD1222 COVID-19 vaccine. This material consisted of peripheral blood, taken 28 days after the second AZD1222 dose. As DNA, the CDR3 is TGTGCCAGTAGTAGGACTAGCGGGAGGCCTAGGGGAACAGATACGCAGTATTTT. This codes for CASSRTSGRPRGTDTQYF.